This TCR beta chain derives from a study of T-cell reconstitution after alpha-beta-depleted transplantation in children. Trimming cost V 1 base and J 6 bases; bases outside gene matches: 15. Germline loops: CDR1 DFQATT, CDR2 SNEGSKA (reference sequence). CDR3 length: 16 residues. Unique molecular identifiers were used in preparing the TCRbeta library. One entry per CDR3 protein, called by TCRdb with MiXCR from the PCR reads. This table has 250,000 to 300,000 distinct CDR3 sequences, 6% to 10% appearing once. Study conclusions and caveats: After one year, T-cell counts and TCRbeta diversity mostly came from new T cells. Where alpha-beta T cells came from about two months after transplant was reportedly several hundred expanded graft clones. It was surviving recipient T cells and thymic progenitors that gave some patients high TCRbeta diversity at day 60.

Notes on this clonotype: Its antigen is still unknown.

The chain joins TRBV20-1 to TRBJ2-7; 7 bases are shared with TRBD1. Material: peripheral blood, obtained 360 days after TCRalphabeta/CD19-depleted stem cell transplant. This clonotype originated in a female patient aged 2-9 years who had a stem cell transplant for Fanconi anemia, so the T cells may come from the graft donor. DNA for the CDR3: TGCAGTGCTAGAGCCCGCCGACAGGGTGTTTTCAGCGAGCAGTACTTC. It codes for CSARARRQGVFSEQYF.